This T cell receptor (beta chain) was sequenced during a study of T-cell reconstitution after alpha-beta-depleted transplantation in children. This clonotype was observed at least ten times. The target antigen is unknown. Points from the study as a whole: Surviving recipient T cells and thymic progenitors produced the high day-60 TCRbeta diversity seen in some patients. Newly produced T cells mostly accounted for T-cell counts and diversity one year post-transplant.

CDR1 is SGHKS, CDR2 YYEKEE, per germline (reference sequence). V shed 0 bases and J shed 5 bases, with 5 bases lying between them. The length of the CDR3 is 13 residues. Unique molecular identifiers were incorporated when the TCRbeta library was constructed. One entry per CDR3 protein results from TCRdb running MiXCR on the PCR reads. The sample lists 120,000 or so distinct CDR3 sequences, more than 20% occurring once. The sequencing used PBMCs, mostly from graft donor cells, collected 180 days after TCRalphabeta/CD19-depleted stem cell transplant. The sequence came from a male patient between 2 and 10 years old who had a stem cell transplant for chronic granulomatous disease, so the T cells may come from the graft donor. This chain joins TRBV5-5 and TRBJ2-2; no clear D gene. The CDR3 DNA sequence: TGTGCCAGCAGCTTGGAATGGACCGGGGAGCTGTTTTTT. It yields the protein CASSLEWTGELFF.